This T cell receptor beta chain originates from a study of identical twins. CDR3 length equals 15 residues. Deletions cut 6 bases from V and 0 bases from J, with 11 bases between. Germline V gene sequence: CDR1 MNHNS, CDR2 SASEGT. Study findings and constraints: It was out-of-frame TCR alpha sharing in monozygotic twins that models underestimated.

This clonotype occurred many times. The antigen is undetermined. MiXCR, applied by TCRdb to the 5' RACE reads, yields one record per CDR3 protein. The sample includes 500,000 to 700,000 distinct CDR3 sequences, about 7.6% of them seen just once. This same sample was also part of a study on yellow fever vaccine responses in identical twins.

The J gene is TRBJ2-2, the V gene TRBV6-1, with D possibly being TRBD1 (5 bases). The clonotype comes from a woman aged 18-29 years in good health. Sequencing input: PBMCs. The CDR3 sequence is CASSPQGANTGELFF. As DNA, the CDR3 is TGTGCCAGCAGCCCTCAGGGCGCGAACACCGGGGAGCTGTTTTTT.